This TCR beta chain was captured in a study of control samples from healthy donors and cancer patients. Sequencing used immunoSEQ multiplex PCR; TCRdb keeps in-frame clones, though not all of them. The data show over 100,000 clones, around 90% seen once. This CDR3 contains 15 residues. Losses at the gene ends were 5 bases for V and 2 bases for J; bases not matched to a gene: 7. Looked up from germline, CDR1 is LNHNV and CDR2 is YYDKDF (reference sequence). The clonotype was recovered from a man aged 35 to 55 in good health. V gene TRBV15 combines with J gene TRBJ2-7, with 9 nucleotides matching TRBD1. Sequencing used blood. The CDR3 loop reads CATSPPGQGTYEQYF. CDR3 nucleotides: TGTGCCACCAGCCCTCCGGGACAGGGTACCTACGAGCAGTACTTC.